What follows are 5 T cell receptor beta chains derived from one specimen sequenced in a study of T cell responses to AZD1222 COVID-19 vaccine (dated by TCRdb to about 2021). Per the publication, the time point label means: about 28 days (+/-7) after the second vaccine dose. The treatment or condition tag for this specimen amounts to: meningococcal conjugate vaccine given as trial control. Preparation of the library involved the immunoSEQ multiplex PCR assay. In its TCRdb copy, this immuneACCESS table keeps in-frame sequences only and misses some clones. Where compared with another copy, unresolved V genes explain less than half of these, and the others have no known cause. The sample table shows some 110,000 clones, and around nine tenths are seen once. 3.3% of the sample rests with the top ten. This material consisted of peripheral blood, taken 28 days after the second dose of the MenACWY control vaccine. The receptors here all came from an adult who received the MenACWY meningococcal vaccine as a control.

In nucleotides, the CDR3 is TGCGCCAGCAGCTTCCTAGTAGGCGGGGGGACCAAAAGCACGAACACCGGGGAGCTGTTTTTT. Its protein product is CASSFLVGGGTKSTNTGELFF. The J gene is TRBJ2-2, the V gene TRBV5-1; 8 bases agree with TRBD2. V shed 2 bases and J 0 bases; nucleotides not matched to a gene: 18. CDR3 length: 21 amino acids. Germline values: CDR1 SGHRS, CDR2 YFSETQ.

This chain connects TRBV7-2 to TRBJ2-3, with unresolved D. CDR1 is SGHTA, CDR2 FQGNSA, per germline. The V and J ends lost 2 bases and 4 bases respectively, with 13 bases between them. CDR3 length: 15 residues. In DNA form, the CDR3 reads TGTGCCAGCAGCTTAATGGGGATAGCCCCAGATACGCAGTATTTT. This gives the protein CASSLMGIAPDTQYF.

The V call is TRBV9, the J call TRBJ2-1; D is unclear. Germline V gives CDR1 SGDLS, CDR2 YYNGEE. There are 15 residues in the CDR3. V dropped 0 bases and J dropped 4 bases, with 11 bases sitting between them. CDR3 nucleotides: TGTGCCAGCAGCGTAGGGGGTTTCGGGTACAATGAGCAGTTCTTC. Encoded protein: CASSVGGFGYNEQFF.

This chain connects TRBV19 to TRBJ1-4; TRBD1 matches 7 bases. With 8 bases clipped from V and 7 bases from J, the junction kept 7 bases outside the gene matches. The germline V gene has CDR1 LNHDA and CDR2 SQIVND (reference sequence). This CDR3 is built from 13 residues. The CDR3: CASRPTGFEKLFF. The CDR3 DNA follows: TGTGCCAGTCGACCGACAGGGTTTGAAAAACTGTTTTTT.

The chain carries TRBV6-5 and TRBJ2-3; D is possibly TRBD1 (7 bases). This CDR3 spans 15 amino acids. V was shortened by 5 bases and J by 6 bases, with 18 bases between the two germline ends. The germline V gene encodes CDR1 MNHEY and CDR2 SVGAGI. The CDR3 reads CASSPVGGQPDTQYF. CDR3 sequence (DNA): TGTGCCAGCAGTCCGGTCGGGGGACAGCCGGATACGCAGTATTTT.